This T cell receptor (beta chain) was found in a study of blood T cell repertoires in COVID-19. Study in general: T cells, B-cell-depleted T cells, or PBMCs provided the cDNA or gDNA that served as material.

As originally analysed: Cell counts per sample came from amplifying reference gene primers. Profiling relied on immunoSEQ multiplex PCR, and the TCRdb table lists in-frame clones only, not all of them. V and J calls and clone size are copied from that table; D and trimming were computed from the DNA. The table records approximately 200,000 clones, less than 90% of them present only once. The Seattle patients joined while their infection was active and were tracked longitudinally afterward. Germline loops: CDR1 MNHEY, CDR2 SVGAGI. Trimming took 6 bases from V and 3 from J, leaving 15 bases between them. CDR3 length: 14 residues.

This rearrangement joins TRBV6-5 to TRBJ2-7, with D possibly matching TRBD2 (5 bases). The clonotype was recovered from a woman aged 80 or over with COVID-19, enrolled during active disease. The sequenced sample was peripheral blood. The CDR3 DNA reads TGTGCCAGCAGCCCCTCCGAGCGGAGCTACGAGCAGTACTTC. Residues: CASSPSERSYEQYF.